The entry that follows covers one T cell receptor (beta chain) sequence. The antigen is unknown. The data belong to a study of T-cell memory formation after mild COVID-19. Study-wide background: TCR clusters mostly belonged to single donors.

TCR alpha and TCR beta cDNA libraries with sample barcodes and UMIs came from 5'RACE using constant-segment primers. TCRdb re-derived calls from the 5' RACE reads in MiXCR, one entry per CDR3 protein. The sample shows approximately 51,000 distinct CDR3 sequences, over 8.5% of them seen only once. General study findings and limits: Clones contracting day 15 to 85 were balanced CD4/CD8; later expanders leaned CD4+. Detection of some responders pre-infection suggested pre-existing cross-reactive memory T cells participated.

Trimming left V 4 bases short and J 0 bases short, with 13 bases between. Germline assignment: CDR1 ENHRY and CDR2 SYGVKD. This CDR3 comprises 16 residues. The sequencing input was PBMCs or a T cell subset sorted from them (not recorded which). The TCR comes from an adult woman who had mild COVID-19 (a few samples of this study predate the infection). Cell type and time point are not known. V and J are TRBV10-3 and TRBJ1-5, with no clear D. In DNA form, the CDR3 reads TGTGCCATCAGTGCTTCGGGAGGATATAGCAATCAGCCCCAGCATTTT. This encodes CAISASGGYSNQPQHF.